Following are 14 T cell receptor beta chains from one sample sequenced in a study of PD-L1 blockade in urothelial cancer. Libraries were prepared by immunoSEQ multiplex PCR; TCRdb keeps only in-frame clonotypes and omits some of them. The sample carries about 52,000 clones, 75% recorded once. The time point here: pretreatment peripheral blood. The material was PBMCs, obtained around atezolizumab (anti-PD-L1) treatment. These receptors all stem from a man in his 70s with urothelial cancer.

CDR3 nucleotide sequence: TGTGCCAGCAGCGTAGGGGGCAGGGGAAAACTGTTTTTT. Translation gives CASSVGGRGKLFF. The genes are TRBV9 and TRBJ1-4; possible D gene TRBD1, 6 bases. This CDR3 contains 13 residues. CDR1 SGDLS and CDR2 YYNGEE come from the germline V gene. Trimming removed 0 bases at V and 10 bases at J, with 10 bases between.

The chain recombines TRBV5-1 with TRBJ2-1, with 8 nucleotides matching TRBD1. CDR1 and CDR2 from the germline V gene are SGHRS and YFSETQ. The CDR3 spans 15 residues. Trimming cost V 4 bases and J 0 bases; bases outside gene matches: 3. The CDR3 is CASSRTGSSYNEQFF. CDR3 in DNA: TGCGCCAGCAGCAGGACAGGGAGCTCCTACAATGAGCAGTTCTTC.

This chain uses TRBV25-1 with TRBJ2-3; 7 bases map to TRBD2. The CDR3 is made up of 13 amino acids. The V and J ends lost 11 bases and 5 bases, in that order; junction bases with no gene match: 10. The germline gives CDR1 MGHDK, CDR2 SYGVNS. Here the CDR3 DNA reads TGTGCCGCGGGGTCAGCGGGGCGAGATACGCAGTATTTT. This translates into CAAGSAGRDTQYF.

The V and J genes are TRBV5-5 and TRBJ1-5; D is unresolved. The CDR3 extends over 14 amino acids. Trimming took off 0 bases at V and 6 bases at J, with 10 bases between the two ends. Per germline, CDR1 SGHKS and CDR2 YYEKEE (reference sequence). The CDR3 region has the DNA TGTGCCAGCAGCTTGGGGGGAGCCGCTCAGCCCCAGCATTTT. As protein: CASSLGGAAQPQHF.

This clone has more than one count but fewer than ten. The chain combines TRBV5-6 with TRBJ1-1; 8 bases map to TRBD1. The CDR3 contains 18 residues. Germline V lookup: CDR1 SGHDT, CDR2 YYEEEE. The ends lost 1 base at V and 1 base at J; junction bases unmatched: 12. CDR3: CASSLNLDQGARNTEAFF. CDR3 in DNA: TGTGCCAGCAGCTTGAATCTAGACCAGGGGGCAAGGAACACTGAAGCTTTCTTT.

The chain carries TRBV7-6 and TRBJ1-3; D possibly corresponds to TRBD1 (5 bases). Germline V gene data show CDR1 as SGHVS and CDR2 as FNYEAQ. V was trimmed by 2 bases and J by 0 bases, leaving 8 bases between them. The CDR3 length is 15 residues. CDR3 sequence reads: CASSLWGSSGNTIYF. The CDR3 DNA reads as TGTGCCAGCAGCTTATGGGGCAGCTCTGGAAACACCATATATTTT.

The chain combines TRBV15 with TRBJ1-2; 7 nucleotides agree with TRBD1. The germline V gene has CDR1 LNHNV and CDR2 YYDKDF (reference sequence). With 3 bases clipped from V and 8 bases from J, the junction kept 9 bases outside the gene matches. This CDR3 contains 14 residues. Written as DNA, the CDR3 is TGTGCCACCAGCAGCGCCAGACAGGGTGGCGGCTACACCTTC. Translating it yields CATSSARQGGGYTF.

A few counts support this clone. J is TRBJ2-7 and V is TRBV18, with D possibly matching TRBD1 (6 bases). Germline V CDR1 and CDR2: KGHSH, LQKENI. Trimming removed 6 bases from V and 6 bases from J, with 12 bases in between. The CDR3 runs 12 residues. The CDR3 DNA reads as TGTGCCAGCTCCCCGACAGGTTCCGAGCAGTACTTC. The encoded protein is CASSPTGSEQYF.

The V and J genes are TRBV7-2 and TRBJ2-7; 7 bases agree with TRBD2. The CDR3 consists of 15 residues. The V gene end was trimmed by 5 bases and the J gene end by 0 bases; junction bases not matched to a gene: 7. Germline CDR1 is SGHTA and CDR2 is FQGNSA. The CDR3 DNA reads TGTGCCAGCAGCCCCCAGCGGGGCCTCTCCTACGAGCAGTACTTC. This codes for CASSPQRGLSYEQYF. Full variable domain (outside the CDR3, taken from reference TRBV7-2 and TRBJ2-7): GAGVSQSPSNKVTEKGKDVELRCDPISGHTALYWYRQSLGQGLEFLIYFQGNSAPDKSGLPSDRFSAERTGGSVSTLTIQRTQQEDSAVYLCASSPQRGLSYEQYFGPGTRLTVT.

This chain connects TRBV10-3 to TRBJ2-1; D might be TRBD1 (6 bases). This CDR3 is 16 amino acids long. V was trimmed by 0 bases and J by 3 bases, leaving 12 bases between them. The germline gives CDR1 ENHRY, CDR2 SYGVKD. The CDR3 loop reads CAISESKGQLYNEQFF. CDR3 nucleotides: TGTGCCATCAGTGAGTCTAAAGGACAGCTCTACAATGAGCAGTTCTTC.

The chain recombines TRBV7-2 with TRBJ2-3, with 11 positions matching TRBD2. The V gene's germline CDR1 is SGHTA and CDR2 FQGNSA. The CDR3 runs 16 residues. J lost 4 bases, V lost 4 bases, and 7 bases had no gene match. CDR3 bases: TGTGCCAGCAGCTCCGTAGCGGGGGGGCCACCAGATACGCAGTATTTT. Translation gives CASSSVAGGPPDTQYF.

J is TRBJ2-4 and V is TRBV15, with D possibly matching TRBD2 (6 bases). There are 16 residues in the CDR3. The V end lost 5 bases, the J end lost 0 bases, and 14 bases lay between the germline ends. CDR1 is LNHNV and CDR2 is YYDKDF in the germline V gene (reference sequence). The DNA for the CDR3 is TGTGCCACCAGCGGGGGTGCGGGGCGAGCCAAAAACATTCAGTACTTC. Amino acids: CATSGGAGRAKNIQYF.

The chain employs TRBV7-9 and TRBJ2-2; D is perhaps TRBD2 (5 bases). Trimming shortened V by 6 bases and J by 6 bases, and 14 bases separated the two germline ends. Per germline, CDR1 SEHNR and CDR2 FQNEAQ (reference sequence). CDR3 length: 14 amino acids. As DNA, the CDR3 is TGTGCCAGCAGTCCAACTAGTTTCTCCGGGGAGCTGTTTTTT. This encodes CASSPTSFSGELFF.

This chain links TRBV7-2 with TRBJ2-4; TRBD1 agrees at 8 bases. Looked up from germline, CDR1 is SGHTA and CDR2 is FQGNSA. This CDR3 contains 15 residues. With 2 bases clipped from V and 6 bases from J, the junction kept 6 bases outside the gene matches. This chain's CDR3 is CASSLRTGMGNIQYF. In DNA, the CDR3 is TGTGCCAGCAGCTTAAGGACAGGGATGGGAAACATTCAGTACTTC.